The entry that follows covers one T cell receptor beta chain sequence. The antigen is undetermined. The assay was immunoSEQ multiplex PCR, and TCRdb's table has in-frame clones only and misses some. The repertoire holds 510,000 or so clones, with around 88% as singletons. As to treatment: around 19 received Ad26.COV2.S at low or high dose, single or two shots; roughly five received placebo; per-sample allocation not given. Day 63 after the first injection of vaccine or placebo was the sampling time. The vaccine antigen was prefusion-stabilized Wuhan SARS-CoV-2 spike. This sample was included in a study of Ad26.COV2.S vaccination and SARS-CoV-2 variants. Study-wide background: Donor got 5x10^10 or 1x10^11 viral particles of Ad26.COV2.S. Broader study findings: Across vaccine and placebo recipients, the breadth of non-spike TCRs was similar.

The source was peripheral blood, collected in a trial of Ad26.COV2.S vaccine versus placebo. The clonotype originates from a person aged 18-60 years who received the Ad26.COV2.S COVID-19 vaccine or a placebo.

The CDR3 protein is CASSVQGGGYTF. Here the CDR3 DNA reads TGTGCCAGCAGCGTACAAGGAGGTGGCTACACCTTC. This sequence joins TRBV3-1 (or the pseudogene TRBV3-2) and TRBJ1-2; no clear D gene. CDR1 and CDR2 from the germline V gene are LGHDT and YNNKEL (reference sequence). CDR3 length equals 12 residues. The V end lost 5 bases, the J end lost 7 bases, and 11 bases lay between the germline ends.